Each of the 21 T cell receptor beta chains below was sequenced from the same sample in a study of T-cell memory formation after mild COVID-19. TCRdb reanalysed the 5' RACE reads using MiXCR and keeps one entry per CDR3 protein. The sample contains 550,000 to 600,000 distinct CDR3 sequences, roughly 17% of which appear only once. Sequencing input: PBMCs or a T cell subset sorted from them (not recorded which). The source is an adult woman who had mild COVID-19 (a few samples of this study predate the infection). Cell type and time point are not known.

V usage is TRBV2 and J usage is TRBJ2-3; 10 nucleotides align to TRBD2. The trim removed 6 bases at V and 3 bases at J, leaving 3 bases unmatched. Germline V lookup: CDR1 SNHLY, CDR2 FYNNEI. The CDR3 is 14 residues long. CDR3 residues: CASRGGLATDTQYF. The CDR3 nucleotides are TGTGCCAGCAGGGGGGGACTAGCGACAGATACGCAGTATTTT.

This clonotype was detected many times. V gene TRBV12-3 or TRBV12-4 combines with J gene TRBJ2-7; the D is unclear. The CDR3 has 13 residues. The V end was cut by 5 bases, the J end by 2 bases, with 10 bases between. In DNA, the CDR3 is TGTGCCAGCAGTCCGAATGGGGCCTACGAGCAGTACTTC. Translation gives CASSPNGAYEQYF.

This clonotype was counted a few times. V and J are TRBV24-1 and TRBJ2-1; TRBD1 matches 7 bases. This CDR3 is built from 16 residues. Unmatched junction bases numbered 9, after V lost 4 bases and J lost 4 bases. Per germline, CDR1 KGHDR and CDR2 SFDVKD. CDR3 sequence: CATSDPGQRLYNEQFF. The CDR3 region has the DNA TGTGCCACCAGTGACCCGGGACAGAGGCTATACAATGAGCAGTTCTTC.

This clonotype has only a few counts. The CDR3 DNA sequence: TGTGCCAGCAGGTCTAGCGGGAGCCCAGATACGCAGTATTTT. It encodes CASRSSGSPDTQYF. The rearrangement links TRBV12-3 or TRBV12-4 to TRBJ2-3, with TRBD2 matching 10 bases. V lost 6 bases to trimming and J lost 4 bases; unmatched junction nucleotides: 4. This CDR3 comprises 14 residues.

This clonotype was counted a few times. The chain's CDR3 is CASSGTSGGYEQYF. As DNA, the CDR3 is TGTGCCAGCAGTGGGACTAGCGGGGGCTACGAGCAGTACTTC. The genes are TRBV6-2 or TRBV6-3 and TRBJ2-7; 14 nucleotides align to TRBD2. CDR1 MNHEY and CDR2 SVGEGT come from the germline V gene. There are 14 residues in the CDR3. V lost 5 bases and J lost 3; bases outside the gene matches: 0.

The chain combines TRBV7-6 with TRBJ1-1; D ambiguous. This CDR3 region has 15 residues. Germline lookup yields CDR1 SGHVS and CDR2 FNYEAQ. V lost 3 bases and J lost 1, with 12 bases in between. In DNA, the CDR3 is TGTGCCAGCAGCTTTATCCCCCAGGAGAACACTGAAGCTTTCTTT. As protein: CASSFIPQENTEAFF.

This clonotype turned up a few times. This rearrangement joins TRBV18 to TRBJ1-1, with D possibly being TRBD1 (5 bases). Germline CDR1 reads KGHSH; CDR2 reads LQKENI. This CDR3 is built from 18 residues. V lost 3 bases and J 2 bases, leaving 22 bases between the germline ends. CDR3 in DNA: TGTGCCAGCTCACCCGGGGGGATGAGGAGGTTGACCAACACTGAAGCTTTCTTT. Translation gives CASSPGGMRRLTNTEAFF.

This clonotype was seen a few times. This chain uses TRBV7-2 with TRBJ1-1, with D tentatively TRBD1 (6 bases). Trimming took off 5 bases at V and 6 bases at J, with 22 bases between the two ends. Germline V gene data show CDR1 as SGHTA and CDR2 as FQGNSA. The CDR3 has 16 residues. The CDR3 loop is CASSPGRGRGGSEAFF. The CDR3 DNA is TGTGCCAGCAGCCCGGGGCGGGGCAGGGGAGGGTCTGAAGCTTTCTTT.

The chain uses TRBV12-3 or TRBV12-4 and TRBJ1-1, with no clear D. Trimming removed 7 bases at V and 7 bases at J, with 22 bases between. The CDR3 has 15 amino acids. This chain's CDR3 is CASILGPTHSGEAFF. The CDR3 DNA is TGTGCCAGCATACTAGGACCCACACACTCGGGTGAAGCTTTCTTT.

The V call is TRBV6-5, the J call TRBJ1-1; 9 bases fit TRBD1. Germline assignment: CDR1 MNHEY and CDR2 SVGAGI. V gave up 5 bases and J gave up 5 bases; unmatched junction bases: 6. CDR3 length: 14 residues. The CDR3 here is CASSRDRVGTEAFF. The CDR3 DNA follows: TGTGCCAGCAGTCGGGACAGGGTTGGAACTGAAGCTTTCTTT.

This clonotype showed up just a few times. V and J are TRBV27 and TRBJ2-7; weak D call: TRBD1 (6 bases). Between the trimmed V and J ends, which lost 2 bases and 4 bases, there was a span of 18 bases. Germline assignment: CDR1 MNHEY and CDR2 SMNVEV (reference sequence). The CDR3 runs 16 residues. CDR3 protein: CASSLTRGSSGYEQYF. DNA for the CDR3: TGTGCCAGCAGTTTAACGAGGGGGTCCTCGGGGTACGAGCAGTACTTC.

This clonotype was seen only a few times. The V gene is TRBV7-8, the J gene TRBJ2-7; D is possibly TRBD1 (5 bases). V lost 1 base to trimming and J lost 5 bases, with 24 bases between them. The CDR3 contains 18 residues. CDR1 SGHVS and CDR2 FQNEAQ come from the germline V gene. CDR3 sequence reads: CASSLVHDSRRRRDEQYF. Here the CDR3 DNA reads TGTGCCAGCAGCTTAGTTCATGACAGCCGAAGGAGACGGGACGAGCAGTACTTC. The whole variable domain, remainder taken from reference TRBV7-8 and TRBJ2-7, is GAGVSQSPRYKVAKRGQDVALRCDPISGHVSLFWYQQALGQGPEFLTYFQNEAQLDKSGLPSDRFFAERPEGSVSTLKIQRTQQEDSAVYLCASSLVHDSRRRRDEQYFGPGTRLTVT.

In its sample, this clonotype was seen a few times. The chain has TRBV2 and TRBJ2-4, with 8 bases matching TRBD2. Germline values: CDR1 SNHLY, CDR2 FYNNEI. The CDR3 runs to 17 residues. V lost 2 bases, J lost 0 bases, and 6 bases stayed unmatched. The CDR3 DNA sequence: TGTGCCAGCAGTGAAAAGGTAGCGGGGATAGCCAAAAACATTCAGTACTTC. The encoded protein is CASSEKVAGIAKNIQYF.

The chain carries TRBV6-6 and TRBJ1-1, with D perhaps matching TRBD1 (5 bases). CDR3 length equals 15 residues. Trimming pared 1 base from V and 4 bases from J, leaving 13 bases between. The V gene's germline CDR1 is MNHNY and CDR2 SVGAGI (reference sequence). The CDR3, as DNA: TGTGCCAGCAGTTACTTTTCCGGGGCCGGCACTGAAGCTTTCTTT. This sequence encodes CASSYFSGAGTEAFF.

The chain carries TRBV3-1 and TRBJ2-2; D not certain. Germline values: CDR1 LGHDT, CDR2 YNNKEL (reference sequence). Trimming stripped 5 bases from V and 7 bases from J, with 5 bases between. CDR3 size: 11 residues. CDR3 loop: CASSKYGELFF. The CDR3 region has the DNA TGTGCCAGCAGCAAGTACGGGGAGCTGTTTTTT.

The sample holds a few counts of this clonotype. The chain links TRBV7-9 to TRBJ2-7; TRBD1 is a possible D gene (6 bases). The CDR3 length is 13 residues. Germline assignment: CDR1 SEHNR and CDR2 FQNEAQ (reference sequence). V dropped 5 bases and J dropped 3 bases, with 11 bases sitting between them. The CDR3 nucleotides are TGTGCCAGCAGCGGGGACAAGGGCTACGAGCAGTACTTC. Its translation: CASSGDKGYEQYF. The whole variable domain, remainder taken from reference TRBV7-9 and TRBJ2-7, is DTGVSQNPRHKITKRGQNVTFRCDPISEHNRLYWYRQTLGQGPEFLTYFQNEAQLEKSRLLSDRFSAERPKGSFSTLEIQRTEQGDSAMYLCASSGDKGYEQYFGPGTRLTVT.

The genes are TRBV11-2 and TRBJ2-1; TRBD2 matches at 7 bases. The CDR3 is 13 residues long. V lost 5 bases and J lost 7; bases outside the gene matches: 5. Germline V CDR1 and CDR2: SGHAT, FQNNGV. CDR3 sequence: CASSPWGGNEQFF. The DNA of the CDR3 is TGTGCCAGCAGCCCCTGGGGGGGGAATGAGCAGTTCTTC.

This clonotype appeared a few times. The chain employs TRBV23-1 and TRBJ2-3; D might be TRBD1 (5 bases). TRBV23-1 is labeled an ORF, and its function is uncertain. V dropped 3 bases and J dropped 1 base, with 14 bases sitting between them. This CDR3 comprises 16 residues. The CDR3 sequence is CASSHCVQGRTDTQYF. The CDR3 region has the DNA TGCGCCAGCAGTCACTGCGTTCAGGGCCGCACAGATACGCAGTATTTT.

This clonotype was observed many times. The DNA of the CDR3 is TGCGCCAGCAGCCAACTAGCGGGAGGGTCCTACGAGCAGTACTTC. This codes for CASSQLAGGSYEQYF. The J gene is TRBJ2-7, the V gene TRBV4-3; 12 bases match TRBD2. The CDR3 spans 15 residues. Germline CDR1 LGHNA, CDR2 YSLEER. J gave up 1 base and V 2 bases, and 0 bases lay outside the gene matches.

In this sample, this clonotype turned up a few times. Written as DNA, the CDR3 is TGTGCCAGCAGCCAAGGGCCAGGGGGCGACACTGAAGCTTTCTTT. This translates into CASSQGPGGDTEAFF. This sequence joins TRBV4-2 and TRBJ1-1; 8 bases are shared with TRBD1. V trimming: 1 base; J trimming: 3 bases; junction bases outside the gene matches: 4. The CDR3 runs 15 residues. From germline, CDR1 is LGHNA and CDR2 YNFKEQ.

As regards this clonotype: Relative to the germline gene, one junction end is altered; a read error may explain this. The rearrangement links TRBV7-9 to TRBJ2-7; 12 nucleotides line up with TRBD2. CDR3 length: 14 amino acids. Germline V CDR1 and CDR2: SEHNR, FQNEAQ (reference sequence). For the CDR3, the DNA is TGTGCAAGCAGCTCTAGCGGGAGGGGTAGCGAGCAGTACTTC. It codes for CASSSSGRGSEQYF.